This note documents a single TCR beta chain sequence. Cells designated naive CD8 were CD45RO-negative and were positively selected for CCR7, with terminally differentiated effector memory CD45RA+ cells excluded. Among the donors, all were Caucasian adults who lived in Nashville, Tennessee. The data were taken from a study of shared clonotypes between healthy human individuals. V lost 7 bases and J lost 13, with 20 bases in between. The CDR3 is 14 amino acids. CDR1 is MDHEN and CDR2 is SYDVKM in the germline V gene. Sequenced by immunoSEQ multiplex PCR; TCRdb stores in-frame clones only, minus some. The sample carries millions of clones, approximately 95% recorded once.

Material: naive CD8+ T cells sorted from blood. The clonotype was recovered from a man aged 18 to 35 in good health. V and J are TRBV28 and TRBJ1-6, with no clear D. CDR3 DNA sequence: TGTGCCAGCACCGCGGACCGAGGGCAGTTTCCCCTCCACTTT. Its translation is CASTADRGQFPLHF.